The 5 T cell receptor beta chains reported below all come from one sample, sequenced in a study of T-cell memory formation after mild COVID-19. TCRdb used MiXCR to reprocess the 5' RACE reads, holding one entry per CDR3 protein. The table has approximately 480,000 distinct CDR3 sequences, around a sixth seen once. The specimen was PBMCs or a T cell subset sorted from them (not recorded which). Receptor source: an adult woman who had mild COVID-19 (a few samples of this study predate the infection). Cell type and time point are not known.

This sequence joins TRBV20-1 and TRBJ2-5; D is tentatively TRBD1 or TRBD2 (5 bases each). The germline V gene has CDR1 DFQATT and CDR2 SNEGSKA (reference sequence). This CDR3 region has 13 residues. V dropped 6 bases and J dropped 3 bases, with 14 bases sitting between them. CDR3 region: CSATGPAKETQYF. The CDR3 nucleotides read TGCAGTGCCACGGGGCCAGCCAAAGAGACCCAGTACTTC.

V gene TRBV6-5 combines with J gene TRBJ2-1, with TRBD2 as a possible D gene (6 bases). Germline V gene sequence: CDR1 MNHEY, CDR2 SVGAGI. V was clipped by 6 bases and J by 3 bases, with 21 bases between them. CDR3 length equals 17 residues. The CDR3 protein is CASSRHHQRLDYNEQFF. The CDR3 DNA follows: TGTGCCAGCAGCCGCCACCACCAAAGACTAGACTACAATGAGCAGTTCTTC.

This chain links TRBV5-1 with TRBJ1-1, with a tentative D call TRBD1 (5 bases). Germline V gene data show CDR1 as SGHRS and CDR2 as YFSETQ. The CDR3 has 14 residues. Trimming removed 4 bases at V and 5 bases at J, with 15 bases between. The CDR3 DNA sequence: TGCGCCAGCAGCCACCCGTCTCCAGGGACTGAAGCTTTCTTT. It translates to CASSHPSPGTEAFF.

The CDR3 DNA reads as TGCAGTGCTAGAGCGGTCTGGGACGGGTACGAGCAGTACTTC. This sequence encodes CSARAVWDGYEQYF. This chain uses TRBV20-1 with TRBJ2-7; TRBD1 or TRBD2 may be the D gene (5 bases each). This CDR3 is built from 14 residues. Germline lookup yields CDR1 DFQATT and CDR2 SNEGSKA (reference sequence). V was shortened by 1 base and J by 4 bases, with 14 bases between the two germline ends.

This clonotype was seen many times. The chain couples TRBV7-9 to TRBJ2-1; weak D call: TRBD1 (7 bases). V was clipped by 3 bases and J by 8 bases, with 20 bases between them. Germline CDR1 SEHNR, CDR2 FQNEAQ (reference sequence). The CDR3 spans 16 residues. In DNA form, the CDR3 reads TGTGCCAGCAGCTTTGGGAGGACAGGTTCGAGGGATGAGCAGTTCTTC. Its protein is CASSFGRTGSRDEQFF.